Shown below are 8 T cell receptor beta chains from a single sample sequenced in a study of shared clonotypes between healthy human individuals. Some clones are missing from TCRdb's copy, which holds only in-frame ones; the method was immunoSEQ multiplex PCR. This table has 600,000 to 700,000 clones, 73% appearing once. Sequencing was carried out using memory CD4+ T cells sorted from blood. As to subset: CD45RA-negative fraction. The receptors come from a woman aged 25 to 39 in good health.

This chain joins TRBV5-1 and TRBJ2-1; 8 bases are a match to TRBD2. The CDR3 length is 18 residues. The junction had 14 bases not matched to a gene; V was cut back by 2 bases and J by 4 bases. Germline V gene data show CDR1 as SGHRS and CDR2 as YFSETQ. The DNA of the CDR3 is TGCGCCAGCAGCTTCGGGCGGGGAGGTAGCGGGATGTACAATGAGCAGTTCTTC. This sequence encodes CASSFGRGGSGMYNEQFF.

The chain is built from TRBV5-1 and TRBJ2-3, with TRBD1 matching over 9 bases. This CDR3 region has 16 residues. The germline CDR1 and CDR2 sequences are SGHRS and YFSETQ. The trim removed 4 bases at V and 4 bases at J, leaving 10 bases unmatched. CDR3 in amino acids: CASSVRGQGKSDTQYF. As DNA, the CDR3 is TGCGCCAGCAGCGTGAGAGGACAGGGGAAATCAGATACGCAGTATTTT.

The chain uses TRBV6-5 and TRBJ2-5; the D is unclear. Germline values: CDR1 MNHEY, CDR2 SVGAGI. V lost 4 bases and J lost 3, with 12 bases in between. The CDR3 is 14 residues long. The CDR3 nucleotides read TGTGCCAGCAGTTCAGACCCCACGGAAGAGACCCAGTACTTC. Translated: CASSSDPTEETQYF.

The CDR3 DNA follows: TGTGCCAGCAGAGAACGGAATGAGCAGTTCTTC. Translated: CASRERNEQFF. The V call is TRBV7-3, the J call TRBJ2-1; no definite D call. CDR3 length: 11 amino acids. V lost 6 bases, J lost 7 bases, and 7 bases lay in between. CDR1 and CDR2 from the germline V gene are SGHTA and FQGTGA.

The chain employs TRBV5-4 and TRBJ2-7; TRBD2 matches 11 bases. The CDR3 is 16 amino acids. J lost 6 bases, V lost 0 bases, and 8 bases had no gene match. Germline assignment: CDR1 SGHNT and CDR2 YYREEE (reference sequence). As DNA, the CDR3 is TGTGCCAGCAGCTTGGATAGCGGGAGGGCCCGGGGCGAGCAGTACTTC. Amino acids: CASSLDSGRARGEQYF.

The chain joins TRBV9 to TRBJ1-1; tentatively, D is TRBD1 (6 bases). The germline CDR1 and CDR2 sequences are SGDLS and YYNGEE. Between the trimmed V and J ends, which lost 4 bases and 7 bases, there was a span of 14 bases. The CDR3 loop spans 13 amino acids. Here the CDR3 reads CASSPAGVGEAFF. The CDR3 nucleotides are TGTGCCAGCAGCCCAGCAGGGGTTGGTGAAGCTTTCTTT.

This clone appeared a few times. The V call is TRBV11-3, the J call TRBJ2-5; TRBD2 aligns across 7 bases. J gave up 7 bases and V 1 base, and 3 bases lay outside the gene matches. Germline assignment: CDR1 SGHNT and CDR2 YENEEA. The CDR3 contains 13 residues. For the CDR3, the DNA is TGTGCCAGCAGCTTAGCGGGAGGCGGGACCCAGTACTTC. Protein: CASSLAGGGTQYF.

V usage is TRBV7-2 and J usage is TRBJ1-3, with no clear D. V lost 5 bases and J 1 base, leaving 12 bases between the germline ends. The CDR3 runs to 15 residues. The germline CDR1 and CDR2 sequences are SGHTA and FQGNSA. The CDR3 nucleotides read TGTGCCAGCAGCCCCCGGCAACAGTCTGGAAACACCATATATTTT. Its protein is CASSPRQQSGNTIYF.